A single sample gave rise to the 23 T cell receptor beta chains below, sequenced in a study of T cells in localized non-small cell lung cancer. The table came from immunoSEQ multiplex PCR; TCRdb's copy has only in-frame clones and leaves some out. The data contain approximately 45,000 clones, 81% of them singletons. Specimen: peripheral blood mononuclear cells, collected before any cancer treatment. Source of these receptors: a man aged 35-69 years with stage III lung adenocarcinoma.

The rearrangement uses TRBV7-2 and TRBJ1-6; D is ambiguous. CDR1 and CDR2 from the germline V gene are SGHTA and FQGNSA. The CDR3 is 16 residues long. V lost 5 bases and J lost 0, with 11 bases in between. The CDR3 is CASSPYMSSYNSPLHF. The CDR3 DNA reads as TGTGCCAGCAGCCCTTACATGAGCTCCTATAATTCACCCCTCCACTTT. The variable domain in full, with the rest retrieved from reference TRBV7-2 and TRBJ1-6, is GAGVSQSPSNKVTEKGKDVELRCDPISGHTALYWYRQSLGQGLEFLIYFQGNSAPDKSGLPSDRFSAERTGGSVSTLTIQRTQQEDSAVYLCASSPYMSSYNSPLHFGNGTRLTVT.

The J gene is TRBJ2-7, the V gene TRBV11-2; 10 bases are shared with TRBD2. V lost 5 bases to trimming and J lost 6 bases; unmatched junction nucleotides: 7. The CDR3 sequence is 14 residues long. Germline V gene sequence: CDR1 SGHAT, CDR2 FQNNGV. The CDR3 is CASSPSGGLREQYF. The CDR3, as DNA: TGTGCCAGCAGCCCTAGCGGGGGCCTACGCGAGCAGTACTTC.

The chain uses TRBV7-9 and TRBJ2-1, with TRBD1 matching 8 bases. This CDR3 has 15 amino acids. CDR1 is SEHNR, CDR2 FQNEAQ, per germline (reference sequence). The junction had 10 bases not matched to a gene; V was cut back by 3 bases and J by 9 bases. The CDR3 sequence is CASSFSRQGQVEQFF. DNA for the CDR3: TGTGCCAGCAGCTTTTCCCGACAGGGACAGGTTGAGCAGTTCTTC.

The rearrangement uses TRBV27 and TRBJ2-3; 7 nucleotides align to TRBD1. Germline CDR1 MNHEY, CDR2 SMNVEV (reference sequence). The CDR3 runs 15 residues. V lost 0 bases, J lost 6 bases, and 6 bases stayed unmatched. In nucleotides, the CDR3 is TGTGCCAGCAGTTTATCGGCGACAGGGACGGATACGCAGTATTTT. Its protein product is CASSLSATGTDTQYF.

The chain is built from TRBV5-1 and TRBJ2-3; 12 bases agree with TRBD1. CDR3 length equals 15 residues. Germline V gene lookup returns CDR1 SGHRS and CDR2 YFSETQ. J gave up 7 bases and V 5 bases, and 8 bases lay outside the gene matches. The CDR3 bases are TGCGCCAGCAGTCCCGGGACAGGGGGCGTCAATACGCAGTATTTT. It yields the protein CASSPGTGGVNTQYF.

This clone was seen a few times. This chain links TRBV2 with TRBJ1-2, with 8 nucleotides matching TRBD1. In germline, CDR1 is SNHLY, CDR2 FYNNEI. This CDR3 has 13 amino acids. Trimming cost V 6 bases and J 5 bases; bases outside gene matches: 5. The CDR3 is CASSPDRAYGYTF. The CDR3 region has the DNA TGTGCCAGCAGCCCGGACAGGGCTTATGGCTACACCTTC. The whole variable domain, remainder taken from reference TRBV2 and TRBJ1-2, is EPEVTQTPSHQVTQMGQEVILRCVPISNHLYFYWYRQILGQKVEFLVSFYNNEISEKSEIFDDQFSVERPDGSNFTLKIRSTKLEDSAMYFCASSPDRAYGYTFGSGTRLTVV.

This clone occurred many times. This chain connects TRBV4-2 to TRBJ2-2, with 9 nucleotides matching TRBD1. The CDR3 length is 17 residues. Looked up from germline, CDR1 is LGHNA and CDR2 is YNFKEQ. V shed 1 base, J shed 4 bases, and the junction held 7 bases outside the gene matches. The CDR3 DNA is TGTGCCAGCAGCCAAGTGGGGACAGGGTCGGCCACCGGGGAGCTGTTTTTT. Its translation: CASSQVGTGSATGELFF.

The chain has TRBV2 and TRBJ2-3, with no clear D. Germline V gene data show CDR1 as SNHLY and CDR2 as FYNNEI. CDR3 size: 13 residues. The V end was cut by 0 bases, the J end by 7 bases, with 8 bases between. CDR3 sequence reads: CASSEALTYTQYF. In DNA, the CDR3 is TGTGCCAGCAGTGAAGCGCTTACGTATACGCAGTATTTT.

Of note for this clone: At one end, the junction sequence differs from germline, possibly due to a read error. The chain recombines TRBV5-1 with TRBJ2-2; perhaps TRBD2 as D (5 bases). The length of the CDR3 is 14 residues. The germline V gene encodes CDR1 SGHRS and CDR2 YFSETQ. The CDR3 region has the DNA TGCGCCAGCAGCTTGGCAGCAGACACCGGGGAGCCGTTTTTT. This encodes CASSLAADTGEPFF.

The rearrangement links TRBV19 to TRBJ2-5; a weak D match, TRBD1 (5 bases). The CDR3 length is 13 residues. Germline assignment: CDR1 LNHDA and CDR2 SQIVND (reference sequence). V was trimmed by 5 bases and J by 3 bases, leaving 10 bases between them. As DNA, the CDR3 is TGTGCCAGTAGTCCCGACAGTGAAGAGACCCAGTACTTC. Protein sequence: CASSPDSEETQYF.

This clone showed up just a few times. The rearrangement uses TRBV13 and TRBJ2-5; D may correspond to TRBD1 or TRBD2 (5 bases each). The CDR3 consists of 13 residues. Trimming removed 4 bases from V and 6 bases from J, with 12 bases in between. Germline assignment: CDR1 PRHDT and CDR2 FYEKMQ (reference sequence). CDR3 nucleotides: TGTGCCAGCAGCTCGGAGAGGGGCAAGACCCAGTACTTC. Translated, it gives CASSSERGKTQYF.

The V call is TRBV5-1, the J call TRBJ2-2; 9 nucleotides align to TRBD1. The V gene end was trimmed by 2 bases and the J gene end by 5 bases; junction bases not matched to a gene: 4. The CDR3 contains 15 residues. Germline CDR1 reads SGHRS; CDR2 reads YFSETQ. CDR3 nucleotide sequence: TGCGCCAGCAGCTTCGGACAGGGGACGACCGGGGAGCTGTTTTTT. It codes for CASSFGQGTTGELFF.

This chain links TRBV5-1 with TRBJ2-5; TRBD2 aligns across 8 bases. The V segment lost 9 bases and the J segment 3 bases; nucleotides outside the gene matches: 16. CDR1 SGHRS and CDR2 YFSETQ come from the germline V gene. This CDR3 contains 16 residues. Here the CDR3 reads CATSLGTGGAEETQYF. The CDR3, as DNA: TGCGCCACCTCCCTTGGGACCGGGGGGGCGGAAGAGACCCAGTACTTC.

The genes are TRBV10-3 and TRBJ1-2; 7 nucleotides agree with TRBD1. With V trimmed by 9 bases and J by 0 bases, 4 bases remained unmatched. Per germline, CDR1 ENHRY and CDR2 SYGVKD. The length of the CDR3 is 13 residues. The CDR3 DNA reads as TGTGCCATGTCAGGGACAGCTAACTATGGCTACACCTTC. This encodes CAMSGTANYGYTF.

The sample holds one count of this clone. CDR3 residues: CASRQGTALRRELFF. CDR3 DNA: TGTGCCAGCAGACAAGGGACAGCCCTCCGCCGGGAGCTGTTTTTT. The chain employs TRBV2 and TRBJ2-2, with 7 positions matching TRBD1. Germline trimming cut 6 bases from V and 9 bases from J; bases unmatched to any gene: 13. CDR1 is SNHLY, CDR2 FYNNEI, per germline. This CDR3 is built from 15 residues.

The chain joins TRBV9 to TRBJ1-3, with D possibly being TRBD1 (6 bases). CDR3 length: 17 residues. Between the trimmed V and J ends, which lost 0 bases and 0 bases, there was a span of 13 bases. The germline V gene encodes CDR1 SGDLS and CDR2 YYNGEE. Written as DNA, the CDR3 is TGTGCCAGCAGCGTAGGCGGCAGGGGAGTCTCTGGAAACACCATATATTTT. Translation: CASSVGGRGVSGNTIYF.

Only a few counts were recorded for this clone. This chain joins TRBV11-1 and TRBJ2-1; TRBD2 aligns across 9 bases. After removal of 5 bases from V and 7 bases from J, the junction contained 6 bases not matched to a gene. Germline V gene lookup returns CDR1 SGHAT and CDR2 FQDESV (reference sequence). CDR3 length equals 14 residues. The CDR3 reads CASSRIAGANEQFF. In DNA form, the CDR3 reads TGTGCCAGCAGCAGAATAGCGGGGGCTAATGAGCAGTTCTTC. Supplemented by reference TRBV11-1 and TRBJ2-1, the full variable domain reads EAEVAQSPRYKITEKSQAVAFWCDPISGHATLYWYRQILGQGPELLVQFQDESVVDDSQLPKDRFSAERLKGVDSTLKIQPAELGDSAMYLCASSRIAGANEQFFGPGTRLTVL.

The chain recombines TRBV13 with TRBJ2-2; 14 nucleotides line up with TRBD2. The V segment lost 3 bases and the J segment 0 bases; nucleotides outside the gene matches: 15. Germline CDR1 reads PRHDT; CDR2 reads FYEKMQ (reference sequence). The CDR3 extends over 22 amino acids. The CDR3 is CASSLATPGLAGEDTNTGELFF. The CDR3, as DNA: TGTGCCAGCAGCTTGGCCACTCCGGGACTAGCGGGGGAGGATACGAACACCGGGGAGCTGTTTTTT.

This chain connects TRBV19 to TRBJ1-1; D call uncertain. Between the trimmed V and J ends, which lost 5 bases and 1 base, there was a span of 11 bases. CDR1 is LNHDA and CDR2 is SQIVND in the germline V gene (reference sequence). The CDR3 is made up of 14 amino acids. The CDR3 coding sequence is TGTGCCAGTAGTTACAGCGCAGGGAACACTGAAGCTTTCTTT. This gives the protein CASSYSAGNTEAFF.

The chain carries TRBV5-3 and TRBJ2-7; 9 bases line up with TRBD1. TRBV5-3 is designated an ORF whose function remains uncertain. V gave up 5 bases and J gave up 5 bases; unmatched junction bases: 11. The CDR3 is 15 amino acids. CDR3 nucleotides: TGTGCCAGAAGGGCCGGGACAGGGATCCCCCACGAGCAGTACTTC. It specifies CARRAGTGIPHEQYF.

This chain uses TRBV9 with TRBJ2-2; TRBD1 is a possible D gene (5 bases). The CDR3 sequence is 14 residues long. CDR1 is SGDLS, CDR2 YYNGEE, per germline. V gave up 3 bases and J gave up 2 bases, with 8 bases separating them. The CDR3 reads CASSGDSNTGELFF. The CDR3 DNA reads TGTGCCAGCAGCGGAGACAGCAACACCGGGGAGCTGTTTTTT. Full variable domain (rest looked up from reference TRBV9 and TRBJ2-2): DSGVTQTPKHLITATGQRVTLRCSPRSGDLSVYWYQQSLDQGLQFLIQYYNGEERAKGNILERFSAQQFPDLHSELNLSSLELGDSALYFCASSGDSNTGELFFGEGSRLTVL.

The chain has TRBV2 and TRBJ2-5; D unresolved. This CDR3 region has 12 residues. Looked up from germline, CDR1 is SNHLY and CDR2 is FYNNEI. Trimming took 4 bases from V and 3 from J, leaving 6 bases between them. CDR3 region: CASSAQEETQYF. In DNA, the CDR3 is TGTGCCAGCAGTGCCCAGGAAGAGACCCAGTACTTC.

The rearrangement links TRBV19 to TRBJ1-1, with a tentative D call TRBD1 (5 bases). V was clipped by 5 bases and J by 1 base, with 11 bases between them. The V gene's germline CDR1 is LNHDA and CDR2 SQIVND (reference sequence). The CDR3 extends over 14 amino acids. The CDR3, as DNA: TGTGCCAGTAGTGTGAACCAGGGGAACACTGAAGCTTTCTTT. Residues: CASSVNQGNTEAFF.